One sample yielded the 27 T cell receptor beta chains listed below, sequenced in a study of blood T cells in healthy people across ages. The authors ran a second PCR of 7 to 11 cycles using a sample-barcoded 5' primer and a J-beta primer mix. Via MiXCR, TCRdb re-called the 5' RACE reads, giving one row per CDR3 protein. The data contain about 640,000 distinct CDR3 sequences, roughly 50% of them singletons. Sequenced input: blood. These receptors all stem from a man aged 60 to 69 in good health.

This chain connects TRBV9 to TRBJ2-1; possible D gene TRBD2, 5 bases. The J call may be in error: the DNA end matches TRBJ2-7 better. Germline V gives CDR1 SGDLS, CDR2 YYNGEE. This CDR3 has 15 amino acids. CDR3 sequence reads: CASSVGEGSYNEQYF. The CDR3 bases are TGTGCCAGCAGCGTAGGTGAGGGCTCCTACAATGAGCAGTACTTC.

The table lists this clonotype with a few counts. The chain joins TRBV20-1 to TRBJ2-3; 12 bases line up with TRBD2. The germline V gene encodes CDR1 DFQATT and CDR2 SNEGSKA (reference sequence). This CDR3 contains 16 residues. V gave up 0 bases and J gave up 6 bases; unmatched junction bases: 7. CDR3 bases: TGCAGTGCTAGAGACCCTAGCGGGGGGGCTGGGGATACGCAGTATTTT. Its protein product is CSARDPSGGAGDTQYF.

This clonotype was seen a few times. The CDR3 DNA reads TGTGCCAGCAGCTTGGGCAGGGCATACAATGAGCAGTTCTTC. Its protein product is CASSLGRAYNEQFF. The chain is built from TRBV7-2 and TRBJ2-1; tentatively, D is TRBD1 (5 bases). Trimming shortened V by 3 bases and J by 4 bases, and 10 bases separated the two germline ends. CDR1 and CDR2 from the germline V gene are SGHTA and FQGNSA. The CDR3 totals 14 residues.

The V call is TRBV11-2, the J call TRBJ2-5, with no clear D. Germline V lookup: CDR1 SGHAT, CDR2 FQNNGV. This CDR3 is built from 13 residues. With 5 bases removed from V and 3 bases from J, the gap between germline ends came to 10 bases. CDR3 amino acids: CASSVWVEETQYF. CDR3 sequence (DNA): TGTGCCAGCAGCGTATGGGTAGAAGAGACCCAGTACTTC.

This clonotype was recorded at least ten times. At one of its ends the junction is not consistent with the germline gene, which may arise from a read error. CDR3 protein: CASRPGSQETQYF. CDR3 nucleotide sequence: TGTGCCAGCAGGCCAGGCTCTCAAGAGACCCAGTACTTC. The chain uses TRBV5-1 and TRBJ2-5; D remains unclear. The CDR3 totals 13 residues. Germline CDR1 reads SGHRS; CDR2 reads YFSETQ. The complete variable domain, with remaining parts taken from reference TRBV5-1 and TRBJ2-5, reads KAGVTQTPRYLIKTRGQQVTLSCSPISGHRSVSWYQQTPGQGLQFLFEYFSETQRNKGNFPGRFSGRQFSNSRSEMNVSTLELGDSALYLCASRPGSQETQYFGPGTRLLVL.

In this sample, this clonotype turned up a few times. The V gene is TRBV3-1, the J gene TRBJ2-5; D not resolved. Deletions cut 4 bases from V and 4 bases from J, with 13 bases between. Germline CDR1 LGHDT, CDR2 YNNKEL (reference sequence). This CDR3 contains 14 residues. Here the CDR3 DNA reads TGTGCCAGCAGCCCTCGTGGTAGAGGAGAGACCCAGTACTTC. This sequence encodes CASSPRGRGETQYF.

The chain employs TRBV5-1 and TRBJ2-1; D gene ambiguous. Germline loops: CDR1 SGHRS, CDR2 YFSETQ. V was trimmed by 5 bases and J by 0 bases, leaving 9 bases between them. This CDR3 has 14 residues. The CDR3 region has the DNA TGCGCCAGCAGGCCCCAGGTCTCCTACAATGAGCAGTTCTTC. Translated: CASRPQVSYNEQFF. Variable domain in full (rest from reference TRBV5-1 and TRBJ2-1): KAGVTQTPRYLIKTRGQQVTLSCSPISGHRSVSWYQQTPGQGLQFLFEYFSETQRNKGNFPGRFSGRQFSNSRSEMNVSTLELGDSALYLCASRPQVSYNEQFFGPGTRLTVL.

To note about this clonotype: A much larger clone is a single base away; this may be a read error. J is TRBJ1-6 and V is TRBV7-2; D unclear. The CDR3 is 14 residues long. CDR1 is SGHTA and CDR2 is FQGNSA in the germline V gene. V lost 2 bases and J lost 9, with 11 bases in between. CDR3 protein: CASSLYPRTSPLHF. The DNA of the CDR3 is TGTGCCAGCAGCTTATATCCCCGAACTTCACCCCTCCACTTT.

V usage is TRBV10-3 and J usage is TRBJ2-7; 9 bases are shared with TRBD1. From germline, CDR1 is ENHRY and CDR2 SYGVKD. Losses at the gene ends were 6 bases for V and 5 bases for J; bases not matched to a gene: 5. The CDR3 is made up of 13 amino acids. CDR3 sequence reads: CAISLGQGNEQYF. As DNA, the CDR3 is TGTGCCATCAGCCTCGGACAGGGGAACGAGCAGTACTTC.

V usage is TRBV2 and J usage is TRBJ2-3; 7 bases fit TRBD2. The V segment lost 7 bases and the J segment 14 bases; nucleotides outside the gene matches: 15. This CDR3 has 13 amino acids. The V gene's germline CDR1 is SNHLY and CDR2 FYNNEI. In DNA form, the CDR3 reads TGTGCCAGCAATCCGACGGGACTACCCGCCGGGTATTTT. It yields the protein CASNPTGLPAGYF.

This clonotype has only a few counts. The CDR3 sequence: CASSLMGTATNEKLFF. DNA of the CDR3: TGTGCCAGCAGTTTAATGGGGACAGCAACTAATGAAAAACTGTTTTTT. The chain couples TRBV12-3 or TRBV12-4 to TRBJ1-4; TRBD1 matches at 7 bases. There are 16 residues in the CDR3. Trimming took 2 bases from V and 0 from J; bases not matched to a gene: 3.

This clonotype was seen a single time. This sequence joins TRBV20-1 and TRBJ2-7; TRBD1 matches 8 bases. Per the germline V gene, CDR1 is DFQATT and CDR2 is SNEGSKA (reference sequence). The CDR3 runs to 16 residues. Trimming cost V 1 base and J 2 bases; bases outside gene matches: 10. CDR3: CSARGYFGTGAYEQYF. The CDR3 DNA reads TGCAGTGCTAGAGGCTACTTTGGGACAGGAGCCTACGAGCAGTACTTC.

Written as DNA, the CDR3 is TGTGCCAGCAGCCAGGGACAGCTGGGGCTCGCAGATACGCAGTATTTT. It codes for CASSQGQLGLADTQYF. The chain combines TRBV5-4 with TRBJ2-3; 7 bases fit TRBD1. CDR1 is SGHNT and CDR2 is YYREEE in the germline V gene (reference sequence). This CDR3 has 16 residues. V gave up 4 bases and J gave up 4 bases; unmatched junction bases: 12.

Written as DNA, the CDR3 is TGTGCCAGCAGTGAATGGGCTAGCAGAGGCAGGGCCCAGTACTTC. It specifies CASSEWASRGRAQYF. The chain recombines TRBV2 with TRBJ2-5; D may match TRBD1 or TRBD2 (5 bases each). Germline-derived CDR1 and CDR2 are SNHLY and FYNNEI. The CDR3 sequence is 15 residues long. V lost 2 bases and J 9 bases, leaving 19 bases between the germline ends.

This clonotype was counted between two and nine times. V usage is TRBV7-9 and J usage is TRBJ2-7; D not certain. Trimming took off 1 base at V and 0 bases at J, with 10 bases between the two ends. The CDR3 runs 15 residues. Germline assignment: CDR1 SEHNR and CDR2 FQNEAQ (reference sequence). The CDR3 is CASSLGASSSYEQYF. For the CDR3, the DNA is TGTGCCAGCAGCTTAGGGGCCTCGAGCTCCTACGAGCAGTACTTC.

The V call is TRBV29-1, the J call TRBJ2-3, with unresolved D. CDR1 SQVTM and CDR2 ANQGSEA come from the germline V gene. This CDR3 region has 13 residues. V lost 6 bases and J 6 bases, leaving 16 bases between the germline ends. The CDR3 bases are TGCAGCGTCGAAACCTCCCCTGGGGATACGCAGTATTTT. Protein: CSVETSPGDTQYF.

The CDR3 sequence: CASSLYINPTAGETQYF. The CDR3 DNA is TGCGCCAGCAGCTTGTACATCAATCCGACAGCTGGAGAGACCCAGTACTTC. V and J are TRBV5-1 and TRBJ2-5; D may be TRBD1 (5 bases). Between the trimmed V and J ends, which lost 1 base and 4 bases, there was a span of 20 bases. The germline V gene encodes CDR1 SGHRS and CDR2 YFSETQ. The CDR3 contains 17 residues. The entire variable domain, with the rest obtained from reference TRBV5-1 and TRBJ2-5, is as follows: KAGVTQTPRYLIKTRGQQVTLSCSPISGHRSVSWYQQTPGQGLQFLFEYFSETQRNKGNFPGRFSGRQFSNSRSEMNVSTLELGDSALYLCASSLYINPTAGETQYFGPGTRLLVL.

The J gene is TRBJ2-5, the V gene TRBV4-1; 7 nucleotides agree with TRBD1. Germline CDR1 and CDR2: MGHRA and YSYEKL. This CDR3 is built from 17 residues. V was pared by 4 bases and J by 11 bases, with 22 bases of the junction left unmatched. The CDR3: CASSRLLGETGKFEQYF. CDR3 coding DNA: TGCGCCAGCAGCCGATTATTGGGGGAGACAGGGAAGTTTGAGCAGTACTTC.

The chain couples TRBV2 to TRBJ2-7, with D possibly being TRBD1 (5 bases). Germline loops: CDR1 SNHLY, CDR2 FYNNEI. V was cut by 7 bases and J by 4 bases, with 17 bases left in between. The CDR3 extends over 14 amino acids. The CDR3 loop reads CASKVGRAKYEQYF. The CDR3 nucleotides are TGTGCCAGCAAAGTGGGCAGGGCAAAGTACGAGCAGTACTTC.

In DNA, the CDR3 is TGCAGCGTTGGGGGTAGGGGGGGACAGGGGTTGAATGAGCAGTTCTTC. Amino acid sequence: CSVGGRGGQGLNEQFF. This rearrangement joins TRBV29-1 to TRBJ2-1, with 10 nucleotides matching TRBD1. The CDR3 runs 16 residues. V shed 4 bases, J shed 7 bases, and the junction held 13 bases outside the gene matches. From germline, CDR1 is SQVTM and CDR2 ANQGSEA.

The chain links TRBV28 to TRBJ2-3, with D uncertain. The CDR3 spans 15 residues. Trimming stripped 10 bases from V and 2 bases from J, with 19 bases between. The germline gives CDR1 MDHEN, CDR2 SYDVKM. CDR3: CATLMPRHNTDTQYF. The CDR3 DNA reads TGTGCCACCCTTATGCCGAGACACAACACAGATACGCAGTATTTT.

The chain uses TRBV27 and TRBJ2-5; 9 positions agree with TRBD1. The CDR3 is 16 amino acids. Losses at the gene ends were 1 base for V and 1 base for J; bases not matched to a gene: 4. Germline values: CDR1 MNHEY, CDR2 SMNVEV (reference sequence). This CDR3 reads CASSLLGQGVQETQYF. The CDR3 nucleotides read TGTGCCAGCAGTTTATTGGGACAGGGAGTCCAAGAGACCCAGTACTTC.

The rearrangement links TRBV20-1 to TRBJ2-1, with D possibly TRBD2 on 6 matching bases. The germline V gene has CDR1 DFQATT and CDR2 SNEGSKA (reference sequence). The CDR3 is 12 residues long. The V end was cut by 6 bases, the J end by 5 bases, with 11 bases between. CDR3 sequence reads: CSAEGTHNEQFF. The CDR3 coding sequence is TGCAGTGCCGAGGGGACTCACAATGAGCAGTTCTTC.

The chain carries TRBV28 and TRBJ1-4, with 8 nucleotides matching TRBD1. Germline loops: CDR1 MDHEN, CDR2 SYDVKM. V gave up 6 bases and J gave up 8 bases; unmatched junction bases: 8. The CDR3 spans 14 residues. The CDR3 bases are TGTGCCAGCAGCCCGGGACAGGTCGGGGAAAAACTGTTTTTT. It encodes CASSPGQVGEKLFF.

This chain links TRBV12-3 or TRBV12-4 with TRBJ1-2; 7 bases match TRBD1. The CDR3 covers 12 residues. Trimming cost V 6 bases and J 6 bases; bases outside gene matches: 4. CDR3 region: CASRSGGNGYTF. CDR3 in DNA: TGTGCCAGCAGATCAGGGGGAAATGGCTACACCTTC.

The DNA of the CDR3 is TGTGCCAGCGGGACAGTTCATAATCAGCCCCAGCATTTT. Translating it yields CASGTVHNQPQHF. The rearrangement uses TRBV6-5 and TRBJ1-5; 7 bases line up with TRBD1. The CDR3 consists of 13 residues. The V segment lost 8 bases and the J segment 4 bases; nucleotides outside the gene matches: 5. Germline V gene lookup returns CDR1 MNHEY and CDR2 SVGAGI.

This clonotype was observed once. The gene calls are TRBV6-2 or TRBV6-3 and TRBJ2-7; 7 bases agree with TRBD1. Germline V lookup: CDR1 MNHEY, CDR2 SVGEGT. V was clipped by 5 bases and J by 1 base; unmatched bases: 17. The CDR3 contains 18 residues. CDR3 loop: CASSPVWFDRDRSYEQYF. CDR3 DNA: TGTGCCAGCAGTCCAGTTTGGTTTGACCGGGACAGATCCTACGAGCAGTACTTC.